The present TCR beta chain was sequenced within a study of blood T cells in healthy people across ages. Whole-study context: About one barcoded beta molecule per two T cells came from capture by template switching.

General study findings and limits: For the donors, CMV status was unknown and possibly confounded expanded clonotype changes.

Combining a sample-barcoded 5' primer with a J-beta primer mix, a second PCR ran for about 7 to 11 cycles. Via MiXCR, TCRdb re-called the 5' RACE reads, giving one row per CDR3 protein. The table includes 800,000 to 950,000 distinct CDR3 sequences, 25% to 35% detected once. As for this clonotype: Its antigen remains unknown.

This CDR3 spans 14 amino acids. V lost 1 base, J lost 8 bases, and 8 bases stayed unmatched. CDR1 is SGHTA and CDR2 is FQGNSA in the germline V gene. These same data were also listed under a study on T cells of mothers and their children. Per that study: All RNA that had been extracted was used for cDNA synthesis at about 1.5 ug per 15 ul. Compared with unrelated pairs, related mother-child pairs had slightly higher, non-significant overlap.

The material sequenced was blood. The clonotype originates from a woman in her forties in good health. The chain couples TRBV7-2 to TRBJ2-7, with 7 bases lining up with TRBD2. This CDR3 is CASSLGVWGGQQYF. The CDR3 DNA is TGTGCCAGCAGCTTAGGGGTCTGGGGGGGTCAGCAGTACTTC.